A selection of T cell receptor beta chains follows, all from one sample in a study of fetal regulatory T cell absence and autoimmunity. Profiling relied on immunoSEQ multiplex PCR, and the TCRdb table lists in-frame clones only, not all of them. Among about 46,000 clones listed, approximately 83% were seen once. The source material was cord blood. The source is a newborn boy with IPEX syndrome. Both conserved end residues are part of each CDR3. A D gene is named only where the DNA matches it firmly. Expanded clones get a size class; other rows say once, few or many, or leave the size out.

TRBJ2-5	NA	TRBV25-1	NA	CASSDPSTTFQETQYF	TGTGCCAGCAGTGATCCCTCGACTACCTTCCAAGAGACCCAGTACTTC
TRBJ1-1	NA	TRBV6-6	NA	CASSAGIQTEAFF	TGTGCCAGCAGCGCCGGGATCCAGACTGAAGCTTTCTTT
TRBJ1-2	TRBD1	TRBV5-1	NA	CASSLQQGAYGYTF	TGCGCCAGCAGCCTCCAACAGGGGGCTTATGGCTACACCTTC
TRBJ1-2	TRBD1	TRBV4-1	NA	CASSQVGQDGYTF	TGCGCCAGCAGCCAAGTCGGACAGGATGGCTACACCTTC
TRBJ2-2	NA	TRBV11-3	NA	CASSLRRGYTGELFF	TGTGCCAGCAGCTTGCGGCGGGGATACACCGGGGAGCTGTTTTTT
TRBJ2-3	NA	TRBV7-6	NA	CASSLVGRGADTQYF	TGTGCCAGCAGCTTAGTGGGCAGGGGAGCAGATACGCAGTATTTT
TRBJ2-7	TRBD1	TRBV19	NA	CASSRGNRGRINEQYF	TGTGCCAGTAGTAGGGGAAACAGGGGGCGCATCAACGAGCAGTACTTC
TRBJ2-1	NA	TRBV6-5	NA	CASRTSHNEQFF	TGTGCCAGCAGGACTAGTCACAATGAGCAGTTCTTC
TRBJ2-7	NA	TRBV11-2	once	CASSLEHRFYEQYF	TGTGCCAGCAGCTTAGAGCACAGGTTTTACGAGCAGTACTTC
TRBJ2-7	NA	TRBV6-5	NA	CASSGSRTASYEQYF	TGTGCCAGCAGTGGGTCCCGGACAGCCTCCTACGAGCAGTACTTC
TRBJ2-1	TRBD2	TRBV6-5	few	CASSYGGSSYNEQFF	TGTGCCAGCAGTTACGGCGGGAGCTCCTACAATGAGCAGTTCTTC
TRBJ1-1	NA	TRBV4-1	NA	CASSQGQTEAFF	TGTGCCAGCAGCCAAGGACAGACTGAAGCTTTCTTT
TRBJ2-5	NA	TRBV10-3	NA	CAISDRGVTGQETQYF	TGTGCCATCAGTGATAGGGGGGTGACGGGTCAAGAGACCCAGTACTTC
TRBJ2-7	TRBD1	TRBV27	NA	CASRRLTGGYEQYF	TGTGCCAGCAGAAGGCTGACAGGGGGCTACGAGCAGTACTTC
TRBJ1-1	TRBD1	TRBV10-3	few	CATRTGARTEAFF	TGTGCCACCAGGACAGGGGCGCGAACTGAAGCTTTCTTT
TRBJ1-2	NA	TRBV7-2	few	CASSLGGTDGYTF	TGTGCCAGCAGCTTAGGTGGGACGGATGGCTACACCTTC
TRBJ1-5	NA	TRBV2	few	CASQGISSNQPQHF	TGTGCCAGCCAGGGGATTTCTAGCAATCAGCCCCAGCATTTT
TRBJ2-7	TRBD2	TRBV15	NA	CATSRDALAGPPYEQYF	TGTGCCACCAGCCGAGATGCCCTAGCGGGCCCCCCTTACGAGCAGTACTTC
TRBJ2-1	TRBD2	TRBV7-6	NA	CASSFLAGEYNEQFF	TGTGCCAGCAGCTTTCTAGCGGGAGAGTATAATGAGCAGTTCTTC
TRBJ1-2	NA	TRBV6-4	once	CASRQGDYGYTF	TGTGCCAGCAGGCAGGGTGACTATGGCTACACCTTC
TRBJ1-6	TRBD1	TRBV5-1	NA	CASSWTGINSPLHF	TGCGCCAGCAGCTGGACAGGGATTAATTCACCCCTCCACTTT
TRBJ2-7	NA	TRBV27	few	CASSPGQNYEQYF	TGTGCCAGCAGTCCCGGACAGAACTACGAGCAGTACTTC
TRBJ2-7	TRBD2	TRBV7-2	NA	CASSSQGLADRAYEQYF	TGTGCCAGCAGCTCCCAGGGACTAGCGGACCGGGCGTACGAGCAGTACTTC
TRBJ1-1	NA	TRBV4-1	few	CASSQDGGTEAFF	TGCGCCAGCAGCCAAGATGGAGGTACTGAAGCTTTCTTT
TRBJ2-1	NA	TRBV27	NA	CASSFLGSNEQFF	TGTGCCAGCAGTTTCCTAGGGAGCAATGAGCAGTTCTTC
TRBJ1-1	TRBD1	TRBV4-3	NA	CASSQAGQANTEAFF	TGCGCCAGCAGCCAAGCCGGACAGGCGAACACTGAAGCTTTCTTT
TRBJ2-7	TRBD2	TRBV4-1	NA	CASSTQAGLAGYSYEQYF	TGCGCCAGCAGCACTCAAGCGGGACTAGCGGGGTACAGCTACGAGCAGTACTTC
TRBJ1-2	NA	TRBV4-3	few	CASSQEPGVNYGYTF	TGCGCCAGCAGCCAAGAGCCGGGAGTTAACTATGGCTACACCTTC
TRBJ1-5	NA	TRBV7-2	NA	CASSPFGPGGNQPQHF	NA
TRBJ1-5	NA	TRBV10-1	NA	CASSEAQSNQPQHF	TGCGCCAGCAGTGAAGCACAGAGCAATCAGCCCCAGCATTTT
TRBJ1-1	TRBD1	TRBV29-1	NA	CSANLGTAEAFF	TGCAGCGCCAACCTCGGGACAGCCGAAGCTTTCTTT
TRBJ2-7	NA	TRBV6-5	few	CASSYSDSYEQYF	TGTGCCAGCAGTTACTCGGACAGCTACGAGCAGTACTTC
TRBJ1-5	TRBD1	TRBV5-6	NA	CASSAGTGYSNQPQHF	TGTGCCAGCAGCGCCGGGACAGGTTATAGCAATCAGCCCCAGCATTTT
TRBJ2-5	TRBD2	TRBV7-2	NA	CASSFPEREGRETQYF	TGTGCCAGCAGCTTTCCGGAGCGGGAGGGCCGGGAGACCCAGTACTTC
TRBJ2-5	TRBD2	TRBV9	NA	CASSVGTSGRETQYF	TGTGCCAGCAGCGTAGGGACTAGCGGGAGAGAGACCCAGTACTTC
TRBJ2-6	TRBD2	TRBV7-2	NA	CASSLVAGGAGANVLTF	TGTGCCAGCAGCTTAGTAGCGGGGGGCGCTGGGGCCAACGTCCTGACTTTC
TRBJ2-6	TRBD2	TRBV2	NA	CASSERGGSGANVLTF	TGTGCCAGCAGTGAGCGGGGGGGCTCTGGGGCCAACGTCCTGACTTTC
TRBJ2-3	NA	TRBV7-8	NA	CASSLDARAVRTDTQYF	TGTGCCAGCAGCTTAGACGCGAGGGCAGTTCGCACAGATACGCAGTATTTT
TRBJ1-2	TRBD1	TRBV7-6	NA	CASSLGTVGQGADNYGYTF	TGTGCCAGCAGCTTAGGAACCGTGGGACAGGGGGCTGATAACTATGGCTACACCTTC
TRBJ1-3	NA	TRBV10-3	few	CAISATSGNTIYF	TGTGCCATCAGTGCCACCTCTGGAAACACCATATATTTT
TRBJ2-7	NA	TRBV2	few	CASLTRVNYEQYF	TGTGCCAGTCTGACTAGGGTTAACTACGAGCAGTACTTC
TRBJ2-7	NA	TRBV12-2	NA	CASRLVGGSGSGPYEQYF	TGTGCAAGTCGCTTAGTAGGGGGGAGCGGTTCGGGACCCTACGAGCAGTACTTC
TRBJ1-2	NA	TRBV21-1	NA	CASSSTGTGGYGYTF	TGTGCCAGCAGCAGTACCGGGACAGGGGGCTATGGCTACACCTTC
TRBJ2-2	TRBD1	TRBV5-5	NA	CASSLAPWTGNGGELFF	TGTGCCAGCAGCTTGGCCCCCTGGACAGGGAACGGCGGGGAGCTGTTTTTT
TRBJ1-1	TRBD1	TRBV12-5	NA	CASGLRSQGRAEAFF	TGTGCTAGTGGTCTGAGGTCACAGGGGAGGGCTGAAGCTTTCTTT
TRBJ2-7	TRBD2	TRBV7-9	NA	CASSYPGLAGGLHEQYF	TGTGCCAGCAGCTATCCGGGACTAGCGGGAGGGCTCCACGAGCAGTACTTC
TRBJ2-1	TRBD2	TRBV15	NA	CATSGSLAGAYNEQFF	TGTGCCACCAGCGGAAGTCTAGCGGGAGCCTACAATGAGCAGTTCTTC